The rows below give T cell receptor beta chains drawn from one sample of a study of CD8+ T cells in alopecia areata. The repertoire was sequenced with immunoSEQ multiplex PCR; TCRdb's copy has only in-frame clones and lacks some. The sample shows approximately 150,000 clones, 58% of them seen only once. The sample here was CD4+ T cells sorted from blood, taken at approximately week 55, from a patient treated with tofacitinib. The receptors stem from a human donor with alopecia areata. Both conserved end residues are part of each CDR3. A D gene is named only where the DNA matches it firmly. The size entry is marked missing in some rows and otherwise reads once, few, many or a size class.

TRBV28	TRBJ1-1	-	few	CASSSSTAFF	TGTGCCAGCAGTTCCAGTACCGCTTTCTTT
TRBV20-1	TRBJ1-1	-	few	CSARQGFMAFF	TGCAGTGCTAGACAGGGGTTTATGGCTTTCTTT
TRBV5-1	TRBJ1-1	-	-	CASSLAPGGPADTEAFF	TGCGCCAGCAGCTTGGCTCCTGGCGGCCCGGCGGACACTGAAGCTTTCTTT
TRBV7-9	TRBJ1-5	-	-	CASSRHGDQPQHF	TGTGCCAGCAGCCGACACGGGGATCAGCCCCAGCATTTT
TRBV27	TRBJ1-2	-	few	CASSSRAANYGYTF	TGTGCCAGCAGCAGCCGTGCCGCTAACTATGGCTACACCTTC
TRBV30	TRBJ1-2	-	-	CAWSVGPPYGYTF	TGTGCCTGGAGTGTAGGCCCCCCCTATGGCTACACCTTC
TRBV30	TRBJ1-6	-	-	CAWSVGRGPPLHF	TGTGCCTGGAGTGTAGGTAGGGGTCCACCCCTCCACTTT
TRBV11-3	TRBJ1-6	-	-	CASSLGYNSPLHF	TGTGCCAGCAGCTTAGGGTATAATTCACCCCTCCACTTT
TRBV9	TRBJ2-7	-	-	CASSVEPGRRYEQYF	TGTGCCAGCAGCGTAGAGCCGGGGAGACGCTACGAGCAGTACTTC
TRBV7-6	TRBJ2-3	TRBD2	-	CASSPGLAGPTDTQYF	TGTGCCAGCAGCCCTGGACTAGCGGGGCCCACAGATACGCAGTATTTT
TRBV5-1	TRBJ2-5	-	-	CASSLGTPLGRETQYF	TGCGCCAGCAGCTTGGGGACTCCCCTTGGGCGGGAGACCCAGTACTTC
TRBV19	TRBJ1-1	-	few	CASSILGAEAFF	TGTGCCAGTAGTATCCTGGGGGCTGAAGCTTTCTTT
TRBV30	TRBJ1-1	-	-	CAWSRQGRLGTEAFF	TGTGCCTGGAGTCGCCAGGGGCGCCTCGGCACTGAAGCTTTCTTT
TRBV5-1	TRBJ2-5	-	-	CASGLQETQYF	TGCGCCAGCGGACTGCAAGAGACCCAGTACTTC
TRBV30	TRBJ1-1	-	-	CAWGFGPGNTEAFF	TGTGCCTGGGGCTTCGGACCCGGGAACACTGAAGCTTTCTTT
TRBV7-2	TRBJ2-5	-	-	CASSLIGWEETQYF	TGTGCCAGCAGCTTAATCGGATGGGAAGAGACCCAGTACTTC
TRBV15	TRBJ2-5	-	-	CATSRMVGETQYF	TGTGCCACCAGCAGAATGGTGGGGGAGACCCAGTACTTC
TRBV5-4	TRBJ2-5	-	-	CASSIDAGQETQYF	TGTGCCAGCAGCATAGACGCGGGCCAAGAGACCCAGTACTTC
TRBV15	TRBJ1-1	-	-	CATSRDWGRTMNTEAFF	TGTGCCACCAGCAGAGATTGGGGCAGAACCATGAACACTGAAGCTTTCTTT
TRBV11-2	TRBJ2-7	-	few	CASSLRGRAYEQYF	TGTGCCAGCAGCCTACGGGGCCGAGCCTACGAGCAGTACTTC
TRBV7-9	TRBJ2-3	-	-	CASSFSGPTDTQYF	TGTGCCAGCAGCTTCAGTGGACCCACAGATACGCAGTATTTT
TRBV11-2	TRBJ2-3	-	-	CASSLSLGGDTQYF	TGTGCCAGCAGCTTAAGTCTGGGTGGAGATACGCAGTATTTT
TRBV7-2	TRBJ2-7	-	-	CASTLIVGGSYEQYF	TGTGCCAGCACCCTAATAGTTGGGGGGTCCTACGAGCAGTACTTC